This TCR beta chain was identified during a study of cytomegalovirus exposure and HLA in healthy donors. The PCR made use of 60 Vbeta and 13 Jbeta primers. Produced via immunoSEQ multiplex PCR; TCRdb's table is partial and in-frame only. The data hold about 150,000 clones, with around 80% observed a single time. This clone appeared a few times. Germline lookup yields CDR1 SGHRS and CDR2 YFSETQ. This CDR3 spans 17 amino acids. V shed 4 bases, J shed 5 bases, and the junction held 11 bases outside the gene matches. This clonotype was obtained from a male donor in good health and CMV-seronegative. Sequencing input: PBMCs. V gene TRBV5-1 combines with J gene TRBJ2-3; 12 bases match TRBD2. The CDR3 is CASSDKLAGGPRDTQYF. DNA for the CDR3: TGCGCCAGCAGCGACAAGCTAGCGGGGGGGCCTAGAGATACGCAGTATTTT. Complete variable domain (other parts from reference TRBV5-1 and TRBJ2-3): KAGVTQTPRYLIKTRGQQVTLSCSPISGHRSVSWYQQTPGQGLQFLFEYFSETQRNKGNFPGRFSGRQFSNSRSEMNVSTLELGDSALYLCASSDKLAGGPRDTQYFGPGTRLTVL.